Listed here is a single TCR beta chain. CDR3 length: 16 residues. Germline CDR1 is MGHDK and CDR2 is SYGVNS. The ends lost 3 bases at V and 2 bases at J; junction bases unmatched: 4. The sample originates from a study of technical replicates of blood from several donors. Here immunoSEQ multiplex PCR was the method, and the copy in TCRdb shows in-frame clones only, minus some. Among 65,000 to 90,000 clones listed, 86% were seen once. The sequenced sample consisted of PBMCs. The chain joins TRBV25-1 to TRBJ2-5; 12 bases map to TRBD2. This sequence originates from a human donor in good health. Some clones in this sample may be carry-over from other donors' samples. The CDR3 is CASSELTSGSQETQYF. CDR3 coding DNA: TGTGCCAGCAGTGAGTTGACTAGCGGGAGTCAAGAGACCCAGTACTTC.